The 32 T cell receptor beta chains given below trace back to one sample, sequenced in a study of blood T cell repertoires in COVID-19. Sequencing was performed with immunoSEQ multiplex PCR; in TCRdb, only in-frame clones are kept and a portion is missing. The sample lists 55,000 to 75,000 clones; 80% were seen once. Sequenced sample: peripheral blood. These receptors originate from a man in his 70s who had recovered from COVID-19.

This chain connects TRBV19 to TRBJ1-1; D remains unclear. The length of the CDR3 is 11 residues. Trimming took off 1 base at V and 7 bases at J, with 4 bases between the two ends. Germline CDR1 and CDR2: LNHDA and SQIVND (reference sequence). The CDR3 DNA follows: TGTGCCAGTAGTATAGGTAGTGAAGCTTTCTTT. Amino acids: CASSIGSEAFF.

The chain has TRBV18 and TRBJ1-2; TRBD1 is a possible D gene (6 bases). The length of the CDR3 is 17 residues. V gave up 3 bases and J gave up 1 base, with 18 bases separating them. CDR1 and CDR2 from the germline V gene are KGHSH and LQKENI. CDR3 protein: CASSPESQGPFNYGYTF. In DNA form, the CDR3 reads TGTGCCAGCTCACCCGAGTCACAGGGACCCTTTAACTATGGCTACACCTTC.

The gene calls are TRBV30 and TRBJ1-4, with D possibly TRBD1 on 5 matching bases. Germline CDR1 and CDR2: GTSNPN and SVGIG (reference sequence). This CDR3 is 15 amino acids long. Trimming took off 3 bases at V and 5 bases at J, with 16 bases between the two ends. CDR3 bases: TGTGCCTGGAGAGGGCAGGGTGGAGGGAATGAAAAACTGTTTTTT. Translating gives CAWRGQGGGNEKLFF.

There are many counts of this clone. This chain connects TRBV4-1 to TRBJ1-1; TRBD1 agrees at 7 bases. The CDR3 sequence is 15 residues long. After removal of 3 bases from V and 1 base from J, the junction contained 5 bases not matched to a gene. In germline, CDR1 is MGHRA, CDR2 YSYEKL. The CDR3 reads CASSHNRGPNTEAFF. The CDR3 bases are TGCGCCAGCAGCCACAACAGGGGACCGAACACTGAAGCTTTCTTT.

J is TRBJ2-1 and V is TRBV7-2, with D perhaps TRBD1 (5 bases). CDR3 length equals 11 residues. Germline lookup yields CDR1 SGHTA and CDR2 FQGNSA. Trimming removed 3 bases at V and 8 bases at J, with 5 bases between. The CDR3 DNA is TGTGCCAGCAGCTTCAGGGATGAGCAGTTCTTC. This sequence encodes CASSFRDEQFF.

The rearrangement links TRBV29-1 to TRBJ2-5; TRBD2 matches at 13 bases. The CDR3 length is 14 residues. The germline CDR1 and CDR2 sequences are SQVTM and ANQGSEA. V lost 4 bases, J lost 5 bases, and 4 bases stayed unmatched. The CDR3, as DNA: TGCAGCGTTGCACTAGCGGGGGGGCGGGAGACCCAGTACTTC. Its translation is CSVALAGGRETQYF.

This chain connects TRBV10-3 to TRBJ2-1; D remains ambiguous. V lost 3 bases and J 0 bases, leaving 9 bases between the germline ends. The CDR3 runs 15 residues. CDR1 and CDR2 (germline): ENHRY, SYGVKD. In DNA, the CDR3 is TGTGCCATCAGTGACTCCGCAGGCTCCTACAATGAGCAGTTCTTC. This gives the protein CAISDSAGSYNEQFF.

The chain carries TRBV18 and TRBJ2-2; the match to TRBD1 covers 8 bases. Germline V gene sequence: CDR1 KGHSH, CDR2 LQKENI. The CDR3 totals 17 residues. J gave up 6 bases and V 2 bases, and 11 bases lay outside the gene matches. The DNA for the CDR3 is TGTGCCAGCTCACCATCTCTCTGGACAGGGTCCCCCGGGGAGCTGTTTTTT. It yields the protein CASSPSLWTGSPGELFF.

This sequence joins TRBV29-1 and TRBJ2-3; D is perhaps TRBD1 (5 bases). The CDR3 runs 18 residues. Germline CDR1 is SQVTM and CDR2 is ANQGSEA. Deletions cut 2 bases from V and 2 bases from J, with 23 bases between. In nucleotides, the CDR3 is TGCAGCGTTGAAATAAAAAATATGGGGCAGGGCCCCACAGATACGCAGTATTTT. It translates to CSVEIKNMGQGPTDTQYF.

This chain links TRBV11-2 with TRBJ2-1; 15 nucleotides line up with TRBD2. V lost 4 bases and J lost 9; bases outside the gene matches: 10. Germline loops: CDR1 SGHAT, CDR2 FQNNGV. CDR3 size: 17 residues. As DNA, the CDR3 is TGTGCCAGCAGCTCCCGCGGACTAGCGGGGGGGCCTTTTGAGCAGTTCTTC. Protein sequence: CASSSRGLAGGPFEQFF.

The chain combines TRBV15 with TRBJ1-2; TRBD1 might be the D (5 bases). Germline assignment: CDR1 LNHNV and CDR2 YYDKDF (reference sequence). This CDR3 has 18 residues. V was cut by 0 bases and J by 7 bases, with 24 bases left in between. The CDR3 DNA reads TGTGCCACCAGCAGAGATCCGAGCCGGCAGGGAAGGCTTCTTGGCTACACCTTC. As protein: CATSRDPSRQGRLLGYTF.

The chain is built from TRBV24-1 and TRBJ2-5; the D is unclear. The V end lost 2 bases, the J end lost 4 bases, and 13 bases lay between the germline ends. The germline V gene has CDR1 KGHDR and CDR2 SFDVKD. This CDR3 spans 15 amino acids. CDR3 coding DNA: TGTGCCACCAGTGATTCCACTAATTCCGGAGAGACCCAGTACTTC. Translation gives CATSDSTNSGETQYF.

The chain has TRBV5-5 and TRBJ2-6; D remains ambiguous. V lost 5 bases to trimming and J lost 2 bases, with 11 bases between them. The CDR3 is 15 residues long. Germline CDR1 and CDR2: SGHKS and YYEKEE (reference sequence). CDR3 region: CASSFTLTGANVLTF. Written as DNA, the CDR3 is TGTGCCAGCAGTTTTACTCTGACTGGGGCCAACGTCCTGACTTTC.

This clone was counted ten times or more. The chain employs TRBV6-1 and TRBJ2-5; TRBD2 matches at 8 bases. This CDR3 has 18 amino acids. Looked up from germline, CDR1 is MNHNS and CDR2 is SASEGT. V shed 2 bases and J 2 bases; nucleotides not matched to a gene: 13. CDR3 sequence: CASSESVAWSGGQETQYF. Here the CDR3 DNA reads TGTGCCAGCAGTGAATCAGTCGCATGGTCGGGGGGGCAAGAGACCCAGTACTTC.

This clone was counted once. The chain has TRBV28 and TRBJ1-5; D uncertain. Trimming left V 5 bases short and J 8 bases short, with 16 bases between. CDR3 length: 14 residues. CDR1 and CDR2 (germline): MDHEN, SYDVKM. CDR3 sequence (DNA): TGTGCCAGCAGTCCTGCGGGAGGGTCGAAGCCCCAGCATTTT. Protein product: CASSPAGGSKPQHF.

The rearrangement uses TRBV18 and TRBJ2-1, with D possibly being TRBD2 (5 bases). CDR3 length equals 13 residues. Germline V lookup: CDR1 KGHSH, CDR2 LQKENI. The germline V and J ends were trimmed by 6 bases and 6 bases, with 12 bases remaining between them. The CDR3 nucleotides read TGTGCCAGCTCGTACTCCGAGGGCAATGAGCAGTTCTTC. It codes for CASSYSEGNEQFF.

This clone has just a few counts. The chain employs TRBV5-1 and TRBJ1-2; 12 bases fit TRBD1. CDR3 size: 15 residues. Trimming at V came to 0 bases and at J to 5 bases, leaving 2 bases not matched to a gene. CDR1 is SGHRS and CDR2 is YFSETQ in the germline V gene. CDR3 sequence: CASSLVGQGAYGYTF. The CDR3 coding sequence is TGCGCCAGCAGCTTGGTGGGACAGGGGGCGTATGGCTACACCTTC.

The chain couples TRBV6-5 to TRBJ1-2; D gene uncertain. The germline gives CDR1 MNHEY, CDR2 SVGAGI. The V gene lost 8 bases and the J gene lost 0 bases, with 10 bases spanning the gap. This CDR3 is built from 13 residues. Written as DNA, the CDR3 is TGTGCCAGCTCCCCAGGCGCTAACTATGGCTACACCTTC. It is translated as CASSPGANYGYTF.

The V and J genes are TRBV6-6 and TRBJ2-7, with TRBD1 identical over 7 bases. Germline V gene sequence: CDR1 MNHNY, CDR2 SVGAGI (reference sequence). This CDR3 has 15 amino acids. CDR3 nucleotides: TGTGCTTCAGCCGGGACAGCGAGTCGCTTCTACGAGCAGTACTTC. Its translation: CASAGTASRFYEQYF.

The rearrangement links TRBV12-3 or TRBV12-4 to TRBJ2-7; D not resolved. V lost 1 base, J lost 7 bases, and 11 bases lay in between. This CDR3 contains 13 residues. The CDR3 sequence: CASSLGSYEEQYF. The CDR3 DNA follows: TGTGCCAGCAGTTTAGGTAGCTATGAAGAGCAGTACTTC.

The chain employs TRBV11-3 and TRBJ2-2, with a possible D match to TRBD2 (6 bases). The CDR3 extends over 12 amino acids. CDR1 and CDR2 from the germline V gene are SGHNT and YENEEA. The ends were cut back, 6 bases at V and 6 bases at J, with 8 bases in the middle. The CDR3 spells CASRREAGELFF. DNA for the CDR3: TGTGCCAGCAGGAGGGAGGCCGGGGAGCTGTTTTTT. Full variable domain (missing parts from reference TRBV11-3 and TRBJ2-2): EAGVVQSPRYKIIEKKQPVAFWCNPISGHNTLYWYLQNLGQGPELLIRYENEEAVDDSQLPKDRFSAERLKGVDSTLKIQPAELGDSAVYLCASRREAGELFFGEGSRLTVL.

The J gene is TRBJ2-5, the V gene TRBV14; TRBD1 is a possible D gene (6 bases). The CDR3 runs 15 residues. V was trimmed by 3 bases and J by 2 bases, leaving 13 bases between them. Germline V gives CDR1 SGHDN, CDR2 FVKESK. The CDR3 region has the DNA TGTGCCAGCAGCCAGCAACAGGGAACTCAAGAGACCCAGTACTTC. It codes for CASSQQQGTQETQYF.

CDR3 loop: CASTAGGGYEQYF. The DNA for the CDR3 is TGTGCCAGCACGGCGGGGGGAGGGTACGAGCAGTACTTC. J is TRBJ2-7 and V is TRBV27, with 8 positions matching TRBD2. The CDR3 contains 13 residues. Germline V gives CDR1 MNHEY, CDR2 SMNVEV (reference sequence). V lost 7 bases, J lost 4 bases, and 6 bases stayed unmatched.

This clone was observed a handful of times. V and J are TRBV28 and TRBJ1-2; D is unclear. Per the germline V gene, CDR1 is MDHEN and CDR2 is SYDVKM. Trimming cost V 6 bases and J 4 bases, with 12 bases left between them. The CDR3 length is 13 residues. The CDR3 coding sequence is TGTGCCAGCAGAGCTAGGAGTGGCTATGGCTACACCTTC. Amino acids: CASRARSGYGYTF.

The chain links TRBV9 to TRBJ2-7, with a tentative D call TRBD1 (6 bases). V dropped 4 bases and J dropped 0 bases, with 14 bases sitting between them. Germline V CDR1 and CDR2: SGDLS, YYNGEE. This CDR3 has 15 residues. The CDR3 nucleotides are TGTGCCAGCAGCCCGATGACAGGATTCTCCTACGAGCAGTACTTC. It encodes CASSPMTGFSYEQYF.

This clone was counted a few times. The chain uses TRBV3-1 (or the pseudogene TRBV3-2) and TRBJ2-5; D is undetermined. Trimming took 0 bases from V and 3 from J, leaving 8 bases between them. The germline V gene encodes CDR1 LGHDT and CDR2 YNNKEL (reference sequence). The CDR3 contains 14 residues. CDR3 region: CASSQERVKETQYF. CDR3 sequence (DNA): TGTGCCAGCAGCCAAGAACGGGTTAAAGAGACCCAGTACTTC.

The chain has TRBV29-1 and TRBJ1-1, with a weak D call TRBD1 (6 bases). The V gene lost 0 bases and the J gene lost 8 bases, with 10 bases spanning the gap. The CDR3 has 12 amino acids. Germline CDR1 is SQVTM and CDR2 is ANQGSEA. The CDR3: CSVEEGALEAFF. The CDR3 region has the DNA TGCAGCGTTGAAGAGGGGGCTCTGGAAGCTTTCTTT.

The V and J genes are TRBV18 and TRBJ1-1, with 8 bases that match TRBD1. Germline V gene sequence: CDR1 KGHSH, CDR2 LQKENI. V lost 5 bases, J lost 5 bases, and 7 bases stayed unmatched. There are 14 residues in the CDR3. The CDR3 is CASSSGQATTEAFF. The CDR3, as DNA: TGTGCCAGCTCATCGGGACAGGCGACTACTGAAGCTTTCTTT.

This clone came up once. Here the CDR3 reads CASSSQGANMNTEAFF. In DNA, the CDR3 is TGTGCCAGCAGTTCTCAGGGGGCGAACATGAACACTGAAGCTTTCTTT. The V call is TRBV28, the J call TRBJ1-1; 8 nucleotides line up with TRBD1. With 4 bases clipped from V and 0 bases from J, the junction kept 7 bases outside the gene matches. The length of the CDR3 is 16 residues. The germline CDR1 and CDR2 sequences are MDHEN and SYDVKM.

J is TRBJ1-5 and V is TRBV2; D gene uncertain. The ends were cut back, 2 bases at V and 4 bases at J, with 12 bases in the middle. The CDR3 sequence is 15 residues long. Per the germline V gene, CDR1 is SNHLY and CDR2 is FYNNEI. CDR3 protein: CASSELGTSNQPQHF. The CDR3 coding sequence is TGTGCCAGCAGTGAATTGGGCACTAGTAATCAGCCCCAGCATTTT.

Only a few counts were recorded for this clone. The CDR3 here is CASAQGGNSYEQYF. In DNA, the CDR3 is TGTGCCAGTGCCCAGGGCGGTAATTCCTACGAGCAGTACTTC. J is TRBJ2-7 and V is TRBV19, with a weak D call TRBD1 (5 bases). The V gene lost 8 bases and the J gene lost 1 base, with 15 bases spanning the gap. Germline CDR1 LNHDA, CDR2 SQIVND (reference sequence). The CDR3 has 14 amino acids.

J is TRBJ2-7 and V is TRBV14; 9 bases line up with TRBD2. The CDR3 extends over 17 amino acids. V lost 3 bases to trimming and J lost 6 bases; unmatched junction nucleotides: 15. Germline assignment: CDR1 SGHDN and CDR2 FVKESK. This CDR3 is CASSHESLGTSFLEQYF. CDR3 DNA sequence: TGTGCCAGCAGCCACGAGTCCCTGGGGACTAGCTTTCTCGAGCAGTACTTC.